Below are 5 T cell receptor beta chains sequenced from a single sample in a study of identical twins. TCRdb re-analysed the 5' RACE reads in MiXCR, keeping a single row per CDR3 protein. The profile shows 1.5 million to 2 million distinct CDR3 sequences, roughly a third of them singletons. Sequencing was done on a sample of cord blood. Receptor source: a newborn girl in good health.

This clonotype was seen more than once but under ten times. The V call is TRBV5-1, the J call TRBJ2-7, with a possible D match to TRBD1 (5 bases). V was trimmed by 2 bases and J by 3 bases, leaving 9 bases between them. The CDR3 is 13 amino acids. Germline loops: CDR1 SGHRS, CDR2 YFSETQ. CDR3 sequence (DNA): TGCGCCAGCAGCTTAACGACAGACTACGAGCAGTACTTC. It yields the protein CASSLTTDYEQYF.

The J gene is TRBJ1-1, the V gene TRBV10-3; a possible D gene is TRBD1 (5 bases). V lost 0 bases to trimming and J lost 1 base, with 12 bases between them. Germline V gene lookup returns CDR1 ENHRY and CDR2 SYGVKD. The CDR3 has 16 residues. CDR3 DNA: TGTGCCATCAGTGAGTCTTGGGGACTGAGGAACACTGAAGCTTTCTTT. It translates to CAISESWGLRNTEAFF.

In its sample, this clonotype was seen many times. This rearrangement joins TRBV5-1 to TRBJ1-2; perhaps TRBD1 as D (6 bases). Per germline, CDR1 SGHRS and CDR2 YFSETQ. The CDR3 is 14 residues long. The V gene lost 0 bases and the J gene lost 3 bases, with 9 bases spanning the gap. The CDR3 protein is CASSLGQAHYGYTF. The CDR3 DNA sequence: TGCGCCAGCAGCTTGGGACAGGCCCACTATGGCTACACCTTC.

V and J are TRBV29-1 and TRBJ1-2, with 7 bases fitting TRBD1. Germline trimming cut 6 bases from V and 3 bases from J; bases unmatched to any gene: 7. The CDR3 extends over 13 amino acids. CDR1 is SQVTM, CDR2 ANQGSEA, per germline. The DNA for the CDR3 is TGCAGCGTCGGGACAGTCAGAGACTATGGCTACACCTTC. Translation: CSVGTVRDYGYTF.

This chain uses TRBV28 with TRBJ2-7; D possibly corresponds to TRBD2 (7 bases). The V gene's germline CDR1 is MDHEN and CDR2 SYDVKM. The CDR3 has 16 residues. V lost 2 bases to trimming and J lost 4 bases, with 18 bases between them. CDR3 sequence (DNA): TGTGCCAGCAGTTTAGGGGGCGGGGGATCAGCTTACGAGCAGTACTTC. Translation: CASSLGGGGSAYEQYF.